This paragraph reports one T cell receptor beta chain. This clonotype has ten or more counts. Its antigen is currently not known. No per-base quality is available; no much larger clone lies one base away. CDR1 and CDR2, per the germline V gene (reference sequence), are SGHAT and FQDESV. From its cysteine to its phenylalanine, the CDR3 spans 13 amino acids. The entry retains the CDR3 DNA only, 39 bases that are in frame from base 1. V is trimmed back by 4 bases and J by 7 bases, and the junction contains 4 bases that no gene match accounts for. The TCR beta CDR3 regions were amplified from RNA transcripts. For the first round of RT-PCR on the TCR CDR3, the HTBI primer set was used together with the Qiagen OneStep RT-PCR kit. Libraries were constructed in a second round of multiplex PCR, after which size selection and purification were performed. Sequencing of the libraries was done on an Illumina HiSeq2000 using paired-end 100 bp reads. As for the authors' bioinformatics: Raw data were processed with SOAPnuke, discarding reads with adapters, uncalled bases, mean Phred below 15, or no exact constant-primer or identifier match. High-quality paired reads were merged with COPE v1.2.5, and unique nucleotide sequences were defined as clonotypes. MiTCR v1.1 was used to align the clonotypes against IMGT TRBV, TRBD and TRBJ reference segments. Analysis was restricted to V-J combinations with a frequency above 0.0001, which covered about 99% of repertoires. The TCS score was defined as F50 (clonal expansion) divided by E x V (chaos), with BLOSUM62-based TCRdist calculated between CDR3 peptides within each V-J. Welch's t-statistics and random forest reduced 500 to 550 V-J features to about 13, which were used in a naive Bayes classifier (R e1071). TCRdb handled the public reads itself, with Q25 trimming in fastp and clone calling in MiXCR, and kept productive beta chains. Here each entry gathers all rows of one CDR3 protein and keeps the most common genes and DNA. TCRdb's processing, not the study's, gives the V and J calls here. The sample table shows 500,000 to 650,000 distinct CDR3 sequences, and roughly 17% are seen once. Jointly, the top ten make up 17% of the sample.

In the ophthalmopathy patients, disease was moderately to severely active, with a Clinical Activity Score of 3 or more, a NOSPECS grade of 4 or more, and a duration of less than 3 months. The study excluded patients with uncontrolled infections, other autoimmune diseases, pregnancy or lactation. Diagnoses were based on clinical symptoms, serum thyroxine and TRAb, thyroid ultrasound and orbital computed tomography. Ficoll-Paque density gradient centrifugation was used to isolate PBMCs from around 10 ml of fresh peripheral blood. Total RNA was extracted using Trizol reagent, and RNA quality was assessed on an Agilent 2100 Bioanalyzer. The record originates from a study of T cells in Graves' hyperthyroidism and ophthalmopathy (dated by TCRdb to the late 2010s). Turning to the overall study: Peripheral blood samples were taken at initial diagnosis, before any treatment was given. A discovery cohort of roughly 96 patients, 43 with Graves' ophthalmopathy and about 58 with stable Graves' hyperthyroidism, was used to find distinguishing TCR V-J signatures. An independent validation cohort of around 19 hyperthyroidism patients and approximately 17 patients who later progressed to ophthalmopathy tested prospective prediction of ophthalmopathy. The roughly 94 discovery patients were randomly split 7:3 into training and test sets. In addition, the study compared T-cell repertoires in thyroid tissue and in blood from five or six Graves' hyperthyroidism patients. Following sampling, methimazole starting at 30 mg daily was given to hyperthyroidism patients, and high-dose intravenous methylprednisolone was given to ophthalmopathy patients. According to the paper, TCR Vbeta CDR3 sequencing was carried out on more than 120 peripheral blood samples, which came from around 43 ophthalmopathy, fewer than 80 hyperthyroidism and about 17 progressor patients. Here is what the overall study found, with its caveats: Sample size was not statistically predetermined, and investigators were not blinded to group allocation. During validation, the model predicted progression to ophthalmopathy a median of around six months ahead of onset, with almost 71% sensitivity and 72.22% specificity. A model built on a 13 V-J signature distinguished ophthalmopathy from stable hyperthyroidism, reaching approximately 89% sensitivity and under 84% specificity in cross-validation and 80%/75% in testing. Blood samples also contained most of the expanded thyroid clonotypes (frequency above 0.001), which suggests that blood repertoires may reflect thyroid immune responses.

This sequence originates from a woman between 18 and 29 years old with Graves' ophthalmopathy. Sequencing used blood. The chain is made from TRBV11-1 and TRBJ2-1, with 7 bases matching TRBD1. The DNA reads TGTGCCAGCAGCTGGACAGGAAGTAATGAGCAGTTCTTC. Its product reads: CASSWTGSNEQFF. Supplemented by the reference TRBV11-1 and TRBJ2-1 proteins around the CDR3, the complete variable domain is EAEVAQSPRYKITEKSQAVAFWCDPISGHATLYWYRQILGQGPELLVQFQDESVVDDSQLPKDRFSAERLKGVDSTLKIQPAELGDSAMYLCASSWTGSNEQFFGPGTRLTVL.